Detailed here is one T cell receptor (beta chain). Its target is not known. The data were obtained in a study of CD8 T cells in Susac syndrome. Study as a whole: Sequenced Susac syndrome patients included 5 or 6 with clinically active disease and 8 or 9 in remission. The study, taken as a whole, reports: Repertoires of Susac syndrome CD4+ T cells lacked clonal expansion.

Reverse transcription of roughly 0.5 to 1 ug RNA was carried out with random hexamers. Using its own MiXCR run on the immunoSEQ multiplex PCR reads, TCRdb lists one record per CDR3 protein. The sample lists 150,000 to 200,000 distinct CDR3 sequences, just under 95% occurring once. The sequenced target, TCR beta, came from blood CD8+ and CD4+ T cells. While CD8+ and CD4+ T cells were isolated negatively, TEMRA cells were enriched by FACS. The V and J ends lost 6 bases and 7 bases, in that order; junction bases with no gene match: 9. The CDR3 totals 14 residues. Germline CDR1 is SNHLY and CDR2 is FYNNEI.

The origin of this receptor is a human donor with Susac syndrome. This chain joins TRBV2 and TRBJ2-3; 8 bases align to TRBD2. The sequenced material came from CD4+ T cells from PBMCs. The CDR3 region has the DNA TGTGCCAGCAGCACAAGCGGGGGTCTGAATACGCAGTATTTT. Translating gives CASSTSGGLNTQYF. Looking up the rest from reference TRBV2 and TRBJ2-3 gives the full variable domain: EPEVTQTPSHQVTQMGQEVILRCVPISNHLYFYWYRQILGQKVEFLVSFYNNEISEKSEIFDDQFSVERPDGSNFTLKIRSTKLEDSAMYFCASSTSGGLNTQYFGPGTRLTVL.